Below are 7 T cell receptor beta chains sequenced from a single sample in a study of blood T cell repertoires in COVID-19. The method was immunoSEQ multiplex PCR; TCRdb's version includes in-frame clones alone and lacks a portion of them. The table has 400,000 to 550,000 clones, around 89% seen once. What was sequenced was peripheral blood. The receptors were gathered from a woman aged 25 to 39 with acute or convalescent COVID-19.

V is TRBV7-3 and J is TRBJ2-1; 8 nucleotides agree with TRBD1. The V segment lost 5 bases and the J segment 8 bases; nucleotides outside the gene matches: 11. Germline V gives CDR1 SGHTA, CDR2 FQGTGA. CDR3 size: 15 residues. The CDR3 sequence: CASSPDRGEGDEQFF. The DNA of the CDR3 is TGTGCCAGCAGCCCTGACAGGGGTGAGGGCGATGAGCAGTTCTTC.

The chain couples TRBV5-4 to TRBJ2-1, with 9 bases lining up with TRBD1. The germline gives CDR1 SGHNT, CDR2 YYREEE (reference sequence). V was clipped by 6 bases and J by 0 bases; unmatched bases: 4. The CDR3 length is 15 residues. CDR3 DNA sequence: TGTGCCAGCACCCTGGACAGGGGCTCCTACAATGAGCAGTTCTTC. Translated: CASTLDRGSYNEQFF.

V usage is TRBV27 and J usage is TRBJ1-5; 8 positions agree with TRBD1. This CDR3 comprises 16 residues. CDR1 is MNHEY, CDR2 SMNVEV, per germline (reference sequence). J gave up 1 base and V 4 bases, and 6 bases lay outside the gene matches. CDR3 loop: CASSSWTGLSNQPQHF. The CDR3 nucleotides read TGTGCCAGCAGTTCCTGGACAGGGTTGAGCAATCAGCCCCAGCATTTT.

The V gene is TRBV7-9, the J gene TRBJ1-1, with D possibly being TRBD1 (5 bases). The CDR3 is made up of 18 amino acids. Trimming took off 1 base at V and 1 base at J, with 19 bases between the two ends. Per germline, CDR1 SEHNR and CDR2 FQNEAQ (reference sequence). The CDR3 sequence: CASSLVMVRGKKNTEAFF. The DNA for the CDR3 is TGTGCCAGCAGCTTAGTTATGGTGCGGGGGAAGAAGAACACTGAAGCTTTCTTT.

The rearrangement links TRBV7-9 to TRBJ2-5, with TRBD2 matching 7 bases. With 5 bases clipped from V and 1 base from J, the junction kept 4 bases outside the gene matches. CDR1 is SEHNR, CDR2 FQNEAQ, per germline (reference sequence). CDR3 length: 14 amino acids. The CDR3, as DNA: TGTGCCAGCAGCCCGACTAGCTTCCAAGAGACCCAGTACTTC. Translating gives CASSPTSFQETQYF.

The chain links TRBV5-1 to TRBJ2-1; 7 bases agree with TRBD2. The J segment lost 7 bases and the V segment lost 3 bases, leaving 10 bases of the junction unmatched. The CDR3 loop spans 15 amino acids. Per the germline V gene, CDR1 is SGHRS and CDR2 is YFSETQ. CDR3 sequence: CASSSLGLVWNEQFF. CDR3 in DNA: TGCGCCAGCAGCTCCCTAGGACTAGTCTGGAATGAGCAGTTCTTC.

The chain links TRBV7-3 to TRBJ2-1; 7 bases fit TRBD2. The CDR3 is 13 residues long. Germline assignment: CDR1 SGHTA and CDR2 FQGTGA. Unmatched junction bases numbered 4, after V lost 5 bases and J lost 6 bases. In DNA, the CDR3 is TGTGCCAGCAGCCCGGGGGGTTTCAATGAGCAGTTCTTC. Encoded protein: CASSPGGFNEQFF.